The 5 T cell receptor beta chains below were found in one sample sequenced in a study of blood T cells in healthy people across ages. It was with a sample-barcoded 5' primer and a J-beta primer mix that a second PCR of roughly 7 to 12 cycles was run. TCRdb reprocessed the 5' RACE reads with MiXCR, giving one entry per CDR3 protein. The data contain approximately 730,000 distinct CDR3 sequences, roughly 41% of them singletons. The sequenced sample consisted of blood. These TCRs come from a woman aged 55-70 years in good health.

The chain couples TRBV4-2 to TRBJ2-3, with TRBD2 matching 9 bases. Germline lookup yields CDR1 LGHNA and CDR2 YNFKEQ. J lost 4 bases, V lost 5 bases, and 7 bases had no gene match. This CDR3 has 15 residues. CDR3 region: CASSDSGGRADTQYF. The CDR3 nucleotides read TGTGCCAGCAGCGATAGCGGGGGCCGGGCAGATACGCAGTATTTT.

This clonotype appeared a few times. One end of the junction varies from germline; a read error may be responsible. J is TRBJ2-3 and V is TRBV7-7; the D gene is possibly TRBD2 (5 bases). The CDR3 covers 13 residues. The V gene's germline CDR1 is SSHAT and CDR2 FNYEAQ (reference sequence). For the CDR3, the DNA is TGTGCTAGCAGCCCGGGGATCACAGATACGCAGTATTTT. Its translation: CASSPGITDTQYF.

The chain uses TRBV12-3 or TRBV12-4 and TRBJ1-4; D is uncertain. This CDR3 comprises 13 residues. Between the trimmed V and J ends, which lost 6 bases and 8 bases, there was a span of 13 bases. The CDR3 DNA is TGTGCCAGCAGCCATGGACGGGAGGAAAAACTGTTTTTT. It specifies CASSHGREEKLFF.

Details on this clonotype: The DNA is omitted, as the CDR3 cannot be located on it reliably, and the CDR3 follows TCRdb's listing. V gene TRBV9 combines with J gene TRBJ1-6; the table gives TRBD1 as D, unverified against the DNA. The CDR3 numbers 17 amino acids, ends counted. The germline V gene encodes CDR1 SGDLS and CDR2 YYNGEE. Here the CDR3 reads CASSVGGGSSYNSPPHF.

V usage is TRBV6-6 and J usage is TRBJ1-2; D not resolved. The V gene's germline CDR1 is MNHNY and CDR2 SVGAGI (reference sequence). V dropped 0 bases and J dropped 4 bases, with 9 bases sitting between them. This CDR3 is 14 amino acids long. The CDR3 reads CASSYSTAPYGYTF. CDR3 DNA sequence: TGTGCCAGCAGTTACTCGACGGCCCCCTATGGCTACACCTTC.